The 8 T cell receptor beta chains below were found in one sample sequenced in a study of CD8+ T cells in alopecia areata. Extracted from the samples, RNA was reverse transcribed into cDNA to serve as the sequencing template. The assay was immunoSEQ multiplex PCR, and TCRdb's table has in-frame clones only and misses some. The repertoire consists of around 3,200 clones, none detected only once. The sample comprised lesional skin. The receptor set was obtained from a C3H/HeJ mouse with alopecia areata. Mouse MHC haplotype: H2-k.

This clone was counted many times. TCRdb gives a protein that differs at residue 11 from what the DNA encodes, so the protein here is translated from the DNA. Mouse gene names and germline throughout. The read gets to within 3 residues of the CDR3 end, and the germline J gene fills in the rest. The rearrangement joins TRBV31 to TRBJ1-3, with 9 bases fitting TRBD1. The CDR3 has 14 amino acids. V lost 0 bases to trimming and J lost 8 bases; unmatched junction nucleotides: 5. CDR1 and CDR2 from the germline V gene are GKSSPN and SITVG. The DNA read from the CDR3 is TGTGCCTGGAGTCTAAGGGACAGGGAGGATACG. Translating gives CAWSLRDREDT. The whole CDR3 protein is CAWSLRDREDTLYF.

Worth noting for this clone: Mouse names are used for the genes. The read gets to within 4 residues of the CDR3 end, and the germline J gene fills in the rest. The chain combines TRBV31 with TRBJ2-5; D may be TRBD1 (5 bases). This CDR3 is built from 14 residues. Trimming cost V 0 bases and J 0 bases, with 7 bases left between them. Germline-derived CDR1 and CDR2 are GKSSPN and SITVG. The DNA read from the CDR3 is TGTGCCTGGAGTCTAAGGGGTAACCAAGAC. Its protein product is CAWSLRGNQD. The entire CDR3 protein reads CAWSLRGNQDTQYF.

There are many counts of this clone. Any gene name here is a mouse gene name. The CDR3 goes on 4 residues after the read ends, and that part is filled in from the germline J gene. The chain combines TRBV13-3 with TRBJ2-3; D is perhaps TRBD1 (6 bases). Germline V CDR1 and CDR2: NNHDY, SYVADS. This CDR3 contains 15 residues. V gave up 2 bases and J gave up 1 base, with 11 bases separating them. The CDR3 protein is CASSDYRVGAETLYF. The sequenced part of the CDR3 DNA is TGTGCCAGCAGTGACTACAGGGTTGGTGCAGAA.

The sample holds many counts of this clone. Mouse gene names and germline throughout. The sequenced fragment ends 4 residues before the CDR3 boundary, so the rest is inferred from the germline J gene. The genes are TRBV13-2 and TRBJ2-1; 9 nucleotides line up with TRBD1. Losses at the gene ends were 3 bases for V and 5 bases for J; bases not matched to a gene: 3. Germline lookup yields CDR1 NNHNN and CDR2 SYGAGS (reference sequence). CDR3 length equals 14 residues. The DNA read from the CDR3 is TGTGCCAGCGGTGCTCACAGGGGGCATGCT. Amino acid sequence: CASGAHRGHA. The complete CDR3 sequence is CASGAHRGHAEQFF.

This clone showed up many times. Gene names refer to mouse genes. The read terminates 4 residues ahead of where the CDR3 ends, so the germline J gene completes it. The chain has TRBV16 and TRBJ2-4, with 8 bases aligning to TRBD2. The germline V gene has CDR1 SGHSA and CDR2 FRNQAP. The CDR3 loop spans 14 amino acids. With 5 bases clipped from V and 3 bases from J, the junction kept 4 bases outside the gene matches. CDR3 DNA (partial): TGTGCAAGCAGCCCCTGGGGGGCCCAAAAC. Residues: CASSPWGAQN. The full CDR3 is CASSPWGAQNTLYF.

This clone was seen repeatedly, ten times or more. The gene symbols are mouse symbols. The chain's CDR3 is CASGDAGGRGRSYEQYF. CDR3 DNA, as far as it was read: TGTGCCAGCGGTGATGCAGGAGGCAGGGGGCGCTCCTAT. The rearrangement joins TRBV13-2 to TRBJ2-7; 8 positions agree with TRBD1. The read terminates 4 residues ahead of where the CDR3 ends, so the germline J gene completes it. The trim removed 0 bases at V and 0 bases at J, leaving 8 bases unmatched. The CDR3 is 17 residues long. Per germline, CDR1 NNHNN and CDR2 SYGAGS (reference sequence).

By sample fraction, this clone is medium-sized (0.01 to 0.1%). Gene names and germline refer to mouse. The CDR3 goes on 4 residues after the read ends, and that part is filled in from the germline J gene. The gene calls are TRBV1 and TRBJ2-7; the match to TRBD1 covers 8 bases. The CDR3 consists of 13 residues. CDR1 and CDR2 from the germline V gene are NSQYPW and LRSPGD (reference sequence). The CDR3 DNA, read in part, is TGCACCTGCAGTGCAGCAGGGGGCGAT. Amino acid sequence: CTCSAAGGD. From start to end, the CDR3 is CTCSAAGGDEQYF.

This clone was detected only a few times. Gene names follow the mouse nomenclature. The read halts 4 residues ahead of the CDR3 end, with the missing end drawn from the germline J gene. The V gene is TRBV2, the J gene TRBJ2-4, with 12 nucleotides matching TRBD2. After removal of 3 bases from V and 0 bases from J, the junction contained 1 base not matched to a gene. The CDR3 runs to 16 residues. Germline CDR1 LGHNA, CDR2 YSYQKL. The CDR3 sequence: CASSQDWGGSQNTLYF. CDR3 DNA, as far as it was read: TGTGCCAGCAGCCAGGACTGGGGGGGAAGTCAAAAC.